The 12 T cell receptor beta chains below were found in one sample sequenced in a study of blood T cell repertoires in COVID-19. Assay used: immunoSEQ multiplex PCR; TCRdb lists only in-frame clones, some missing. The profile covers around 68,000 clones, with 65% to 85% appearing a single time and about 10% taken by the ten largest. Input material: peripheral blood. The receptor set was obtained from a woman aged 50 to 65 with acute or convalescent COVID-19.

The chain carries TRBV5-1 and TRBJ2-1; 7 bases align to TRBD1. Germline CDR1 is SGHRS and CDR2 is YFSETQ. CDR3 length: 15 amino acids. Losses at the gene ends were 6 bases for V and 1 base for J; bases not matched to a gene: 7. The CDR3 DNA reads as TGCGCCAGCACCCCGGACAGGACTTCCTACAATGAGCAGTTCTTC. It translates to CASTPDRTSYNEQFF.

The chain couples TRBV4-2 to TRBJ2-3, with 8 nucleotides matching TRBD1. V dropped 4 bases and J dropped 3; count of bases not matched to a gene: 12. Germline V CDR1 and CDR2: LGHNA, YNFKEQ. The CDR3 is 17 amino acids. The CDR3 DNA reads TGTGCCAGCAGCCTGCTTCCGGGACAGGCCAATACAGATACGCAGTATTTT. Translated: CASSLLPGQANTDTQYF.

The chain is built from TRBV7-9 and TRBJ1-2; 8 nucleotides align to TRBD1. The germline V gene encodes CDR1 SEHNR and CDR2 FQNEAQ (reference sequence). Trimming removed 4 bases from V and 5 bases from J; junction bases left unmatched: 9. This CDR3 is 15 amino acids long. CDR3 nucleotides: TGTGCCAGCAGCTCAAGCTGGACAGGGAGATATGGCTACACCTTC. Its translation: CASSSSWTGRYGYTF.

This clone has a handful of counts. The chain combines TRBV12-5 with TRBJ2-3; possibly TRBD1 for D (6 bases). CDR1 is LGHNT, CDR2 FRNRAP, per germline. The length of the CDR3 is 16 residues. The V and J ends lost 4 bases and 2 bases respectively, with 16 bases between them. The CDR3, as DNA: TGTGCTAGTGGTTCCCCTCCGGACAGAACCACAGATACGCAGTATTTT. Residues: CASGSPPDRTTDTQYF. Full variable domain (missing parts from reference TRBV12-5 and TRBJ2-3): DARVTQTPRHKVTEMGQEVTMRCQPILGHNTVFWYRQTMMQGLELLAYFRNRAPLDDSGMPKDRFSAEMPDATLATLKIQPSEPRDSAVYFCASGSPPDRTTDTQYFGPGTRLTVL.

V is TRBV7-3 and J is TRBJ2-1; 14 bases align to TRBD2. The CDR3 is 20 amino acids. The germline gives CDR1 SGHTA, CDR2 FQGTGA. V trimming: 5 bases; J trimming: 0 bases; junction bases outside the gene matches: 12. This CDR3 is CASSRLGTSGSPSSYNEQFF. CDR3 sequence (DNA): TGTGCCAGCAGCCGCCTCGGGACTAGCGGGAGTCCGAGCTCCTACAATGAGCAGTTCTTC.

This clone appeared once. V usage is TRBV7-8 and J usage is TRBJ1-1; tentative D call: TRBD1 (5 bases). This CDR3 comprises 12 residues. Trimming removed 5 bases from V and 5 bases from J, with 9 bases in between. Germline assignment: CDR1 SGHVS and CDR2 FQNEAQ. CDR3 nucleotides: TGTGCCAGCAGCCCAAGGGGAACTGAAGCTTTCTTT. Its translation is CASSPRGTEAFF.

This chain connects TRBV5-1 to TRBJ1-2; tentative D call: TRBD1 (6 bases). The CDR3 consists of 16 residues. Trimming removed 0 bases from V and 4 bases from J, with 16 bases in between. The germline gives CDR1 SGHRS, CDR2 YFSETQ. CDR3 protein: CASSLDDGTKIYGYTF. The CDR3, as DNA: TGCGCCAGCAGCTTGGATGACGGGACAAAAATCTATGGCTACACCTTC.

The chain uses TRBV7-9 and TRBJ2-7, with TRBD1 identical over 8 bases. The CDR3 sequence is 16 residues long. Unmatched junction bases numbered 6, after V lost 0 bases and J lost 2 bases. The V gene's germline CDR1 is SEHNR and CDR2 FQNEAQ (reference sequence). The DNA for the CDR3 is TGTGCCAGCAGCTTAGCGCAGGGACAGGCGACCTACGAGCAGTACTTC. Amino acid sequence: CASSLAQGQATYEQYF.

In DNA form, the CDR3 reads TGTGCCTGGGGGGGACAGATGAATTCACCCCTCCACTTT. It translates to CAWGGQMNSPLHF. V gene TRBV30 combines with J gene TRBJ1-6; 7 bases map to TRBD1. CDR3 length equals 13 residues. Losses at the gene ends were 5 bases for V and 7 bases for J; bases not matched to a gene: 5. Germline CDR1 GTSNPN, CDR2 SVGIG (reference sequence).

The chain joins TRBV18 to TRBJ2-1, with D perhaps TRBD1 (6 bases). CDR1 and CDR2 (germline): KGHSH, LQKENI. Trimming took off 6 bases at V and 10 bases at J, with 16 bases between the two ends. The CDR3 is made up of 13 amino acids. This chain's CDR3 is CASSHNRAGEQFF. The CDR3 region has the DNA TGTGCCAGCTCCCACAACAGGGCCGGGGAGCAGTTCTTC. The full variable domain, completed using reference TRBV18 and TRBJ2-1, is NAGVMQNPRHLVRRRGQEARLRCSPMKGHSHVYWYRQLPEEGLKFMVYLQKENIIDESGMPKERFSAEFPKEGPSILRIQQVVRGDSAAYFCASSHNRAGEQFFGPGTRLTVL.

V is TRBV5-1 and J is TRBJ2-3, with D possibly TRBD1 on 5 matching bases. The germline gives CDR1 SGHRS, CDR2 YFSETQ. V lost 0 bases and J lost 10, with 9 bases in between. The CDR3 is 12 residues long. In DNA form, the CDR3 reads TGCGCCAGCAGCTTGGAAGGGGTTGCGCAGTATTTT. This gives the protein CASSLEGVAQYF. Drawing the rest from reference TRBV5-1 and TRBJ2-3, the complete variable domain is KAGVTQTPRYLIKTRGQQVTLSCSPISGHRSVSWYQQTPGQGLQFLFEYFSETQRNKGNFPGRFSGRQFSNSRSEMNVSTLELGDSALYLCASSLEGVAQYFGPGTRLTVL.

The rearrangement uses TRBV9 and TRBJ1-1; D unclear. The germline V gene encodes CDR1 SGDLS and CDR2 YYNGEE. The CDR3 totals 15 residues. Deletions cut 0 bases from V and 3 bases from J, with 12 bases between. The CDR3 DNA reads as TGTGCCAGCAGCGTAGGACAAGCAGGATACACTGAAGCTTTCTTT. Amino acids: CASSVGQAGYTEAFF.